What follows is one T cell receptor beta chain and its context. The CDR3 consists of 13 residues. J lost 4 bases, V lost 3 bases, and 4 bases had no gene match. Germline V gives CDR1 DFQATT, CDR2 SNEGSKA (reference sequence). The sample originates from a study of blood T cell repertoires in COVID-19. Clones were sequenced by immunoSEQ multiplex PCR, and TCRdb holds only the in-frame ones, with some missing. Of 110,000 or so clones detected, 85% appear once; the ten largest clones hold 13%. The gene calls are TRBV20-1 and TRBJ2-3; 7 nucleotides match TRBD1. The clonotype comes from a human donor in a cohort sampled during active COVID-19. Sequencing was performed on peripheral blood. CDR3 bases: TGCAGTGCTAGTAGGACAGGTGCAGATACGCAGTATTTT. Its protein product is CSASRTGADTQYF.